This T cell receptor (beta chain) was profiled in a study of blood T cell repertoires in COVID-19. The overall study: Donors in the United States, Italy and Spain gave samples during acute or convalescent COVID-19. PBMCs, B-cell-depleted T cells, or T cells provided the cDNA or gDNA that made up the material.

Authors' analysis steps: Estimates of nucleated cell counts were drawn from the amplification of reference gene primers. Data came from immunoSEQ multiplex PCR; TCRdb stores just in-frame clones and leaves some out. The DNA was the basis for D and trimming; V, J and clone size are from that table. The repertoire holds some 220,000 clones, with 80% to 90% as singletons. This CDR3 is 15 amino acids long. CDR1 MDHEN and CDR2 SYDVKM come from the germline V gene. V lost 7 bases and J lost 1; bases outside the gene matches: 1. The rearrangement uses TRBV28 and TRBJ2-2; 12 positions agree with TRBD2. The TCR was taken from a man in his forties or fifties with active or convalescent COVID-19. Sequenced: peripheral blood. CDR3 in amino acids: CASKLAGGNTGELFF. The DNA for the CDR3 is TGTGCCAGCAAACTAGCGGGAGGGAACACCGGGGAGCTGTTTTTT.